This T cell receptor (beta chain) was recovered during a study of T cell repertoires in cytomegalovirus infection. Notes on this clonotype: Its antigen remains unknown.

TCRdb reanalysed the reads using MiXCR and keeps one entry per CDR3 protein. The data hold roughly 500,000 distinct CDR3 sequences, with 30% to 40% observed a single time. The CDR3 consists of 14 residues. The V end lost 6 bases, the J end lost 1 base, and 12 bases lay between the germline ends. Germline V gene sequence: CDR1 SGHTA, CDR2 FQGNSA. The input for sequencing was cultured PBMCs, taken from culture after CMV antigen stimulation. V usage is TRBV7-2 and J usage is TRBJ1-1, with a weak D call TRBD1 (5 bases). The TCR was taken from a human donor in good health (CMV status not recorded). Some clones in this sample may be carry-over from other donors' samples. The CDR3 DNA reads as TGTGCCAGCAGTCCCAGGGAAAGGAACACTGAAGCTTTCTTT. Protein product: CASSPRERNTEAFF. The whole variable domain, remainder taken from reference TRBV7-2 and TRBJ1-1, is GAGVSQSPSNKVTEKGKDVELRCDPISGHTALYWYRQSLGQGLEFLIYFQGNSAPDKSGLPSDRFSAERTGGSVSTLTIQRTQQEDSAVYLCASSPRERNTEAFFGQGTRLTVV.